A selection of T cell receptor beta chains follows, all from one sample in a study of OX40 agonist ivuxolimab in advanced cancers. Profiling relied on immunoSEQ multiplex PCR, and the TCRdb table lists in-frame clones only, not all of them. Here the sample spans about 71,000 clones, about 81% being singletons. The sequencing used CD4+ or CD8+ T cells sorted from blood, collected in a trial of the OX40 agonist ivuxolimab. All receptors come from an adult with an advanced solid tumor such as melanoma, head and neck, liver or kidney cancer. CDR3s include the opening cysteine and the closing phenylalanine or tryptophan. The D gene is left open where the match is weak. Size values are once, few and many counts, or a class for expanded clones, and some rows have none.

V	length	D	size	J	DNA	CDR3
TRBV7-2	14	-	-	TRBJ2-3	TGTGCCAGCAGCCCAGCGAGCCACACAGATACGCAGTATTTT	CASSPASHTDTQYF
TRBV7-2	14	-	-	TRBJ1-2	TGTGCCAGCAGCTTAGTCAGGACGGAATATGGCTACACCTTC	CASSLVRTEYGYTF
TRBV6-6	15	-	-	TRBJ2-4	TGTGCCAGCAGTTACATGTCAGCCGAGAAAAACATTCAGTACTTC	CASSYMSAEKNIQYF
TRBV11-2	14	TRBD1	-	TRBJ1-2	TGTGCCAGCAGCCCCGAATGGACAGGGTACGGCTACACCTTC	CASSPEWTGYGYTF
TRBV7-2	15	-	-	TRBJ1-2	TGTGCCAGCAGCTTAGCCCAGGGTGGGGCGAGGGGCTACACCTTC	CASSLAQGGARGYTF
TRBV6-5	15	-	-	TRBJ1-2	TGTGCCAGCAGTTACCAGTCGACGGGACGCTATGGCTACACCTTC	CASSYQSTGRYGYTF
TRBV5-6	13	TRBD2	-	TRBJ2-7	TGTGCCAGCTCCCCGGGACTAGGCTACGAGCAGTACTTC	CASSPGLGYEQYF
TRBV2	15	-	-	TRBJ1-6	TGTGCCAGCAGTGGACAGATAATATATAATTCACCCCTCCACTTT	CASSGQIIYNSPLHF
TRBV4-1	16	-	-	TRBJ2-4	TGCGCCAGCAGCCAAGTCTTATCTCTAGCCAAAAACATTCAGTACTTC	CASSQVLSLAKNIQYF
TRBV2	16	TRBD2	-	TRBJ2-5	TGTGCCAGCAGCGGGACTAGCGGGAGGCCCGCGGAGACCCAGTACTTC	CASSGTSGRPAETQYF
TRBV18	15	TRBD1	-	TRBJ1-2	TGTGCCAGCTCACCATTCGACAGGGTTAACTATGGCTACACCTTC	CASSPFDRVNYGYTF
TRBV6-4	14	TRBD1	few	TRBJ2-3	TGTGCCAGCAGTTCGGGACAGCACACAGATACGCAGTATTTT	CASSSGQHTDTQYF
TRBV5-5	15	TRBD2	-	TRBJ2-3	TGTGCCAGCAGCTCATGGGCGGGGGGCACAGATACGCAGTATTTT	CASSSWAGGTDTQYF
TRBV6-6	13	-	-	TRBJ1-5	TGTGCCAGCGCAGATGACAGAGATCAGCCCCAGCATTTT	CASADDRDQPQHF
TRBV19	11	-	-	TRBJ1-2	TGTGCCAGTAAACAGAACTATGGCTACACCTTC	CASKQNYGYTF
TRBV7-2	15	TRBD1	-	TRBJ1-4	TGTGCCAGCAGCTTGGGGGACAGGGGTAATGAAAAACTGTTTTTT	CASSLGDRGNEKLFF
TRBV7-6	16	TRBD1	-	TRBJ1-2	TGTGCCAGCAGCTTAGCGCCAGCCCGGGACAGGGATGGCTACACCTTC	CASSLAPARDRDGYTF
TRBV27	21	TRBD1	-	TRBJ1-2	TGTGCCAGCAGAATTGCCGGGACAGGGGGCCTTCAACGGAGGATCAACTATGGCTACACCTTC	CASRIAGTGGLQRRINYGYTF
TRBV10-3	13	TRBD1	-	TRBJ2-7	TGTGCCATCAGAGCGACAGGGGTGATCGAGCAGTACTTC	CAIRATGVIEQYF
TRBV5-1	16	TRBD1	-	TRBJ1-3	TGCGCCAGCAGCCTAAGCTCCGGGACAGCTGGAAACACCATATATTTT	CASSLSSGTAGNTIYF
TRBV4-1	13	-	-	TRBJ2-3	TGCGCCAGCAGCCAAGGGGGTGGAGATACGCAGTATTTT	CASSQGGGDTQYF
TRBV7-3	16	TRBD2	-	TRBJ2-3	TGTGCCAGCAGCTTAAGGAGCGGGAGAGGGACAGATACGCAGTATTTT	CASSLRSGRGTDTQYF
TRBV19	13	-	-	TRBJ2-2	TGTGCCAGTAGTCAGGAGAAAACCGGGGAGCTGTTTTTT	CASSQEKTGELFF
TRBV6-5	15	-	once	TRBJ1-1	TGTGCCAGCAGTTACGGAGGGAGCATGAACACTGAAGCTTTCTTT	CASSYGGSMNTEAFF
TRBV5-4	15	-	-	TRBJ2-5	TGTGCCAGCAGCCCGCCCTATGCGGGACAAGAGACCCAGTACTTC	CASSPPYAGQETQYF
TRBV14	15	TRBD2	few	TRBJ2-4	TGTGCCAGCAGCCAAAGGACTAGTGCCAAAAACATTCAGTACTTC	CASSQRTSAKNIQYF
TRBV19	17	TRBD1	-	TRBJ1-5	TGTGCCAGTAGTAGGACAGGAAGGGACTATAGCAATCAGCCCCAGCATTTT	CASSRTGRDYSNQPQHF
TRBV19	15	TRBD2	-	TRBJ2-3	TGTGCCAGTAGCCCAGCGGGAGTTGGTACAGATACGCAGTATTTT	CASSPAGVGTDTQYF
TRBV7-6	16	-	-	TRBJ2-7	TGTGCCAGCAGCGCCTGGGCGGGAAGGGGGACCTACGAGCAGTACTTC	CASSAWAGRGTYEQYF
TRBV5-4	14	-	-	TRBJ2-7	TGCGCCAGCAGCCAAGTGAGACTACTCTCCGAGCAGTACTTC	CASSQVRLLSEQYF
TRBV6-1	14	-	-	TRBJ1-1	TGTGCCAGTGCTTCAGGGTTTCGGAACACTGAAGCTTTCTTT	CASASGFRNTEAFF
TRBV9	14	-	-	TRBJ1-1	TGTGCCCGCGTACCGCAGGGACCAAACACTGAAGCTTTCTTT	CARVPQGPNTEAFF
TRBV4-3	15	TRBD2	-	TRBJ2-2	TGCGCCAGCAGCTCAGGACTAGCGGGAACGGGGGCGCTGTTTTTT	CASSSGLAGTGALFF
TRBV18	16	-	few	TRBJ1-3	TGTGCCAGCTCACCAGTGGATATCAGCTCTGGAAACACCATATATTTT	CASSPVDISSGNTIYF
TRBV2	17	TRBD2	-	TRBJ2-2	TGTGCCAGCAGTTCTCAGGGACTAGCGGGGGGGGCCGGGGAGCTGTTTTTT	CASSSQGLAGGAGELFF
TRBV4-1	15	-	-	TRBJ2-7	TGCGCCAGCAGCCAAGATGCGGACGACCCCTACGAGCAGTACTTC	CASSQDADDPYEQYF
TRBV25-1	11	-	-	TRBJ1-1	TGTGCCAGCAGATACAACACTGAAGCTTTCTTT	CASRYNTEAFF
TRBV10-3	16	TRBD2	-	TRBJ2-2	TGTGCCATCAGTGAGAGGGCGGCTAGCGGGACCGGGGAGCTGTTTTTT	CAISERAASGTGELFF
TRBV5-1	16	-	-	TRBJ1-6	TGCGCCAGCAGCTTTACGGGAAGCTCCTATAATTCACCCCTCCACTTT	CASSFTGSSYNSPLHF
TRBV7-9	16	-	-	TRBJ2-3	TGTGCCAGCAGCTTAGTAGGCAGGGTCGGCACAGATACGCAGTATTTT	CASSLVGRVGTDTQYF
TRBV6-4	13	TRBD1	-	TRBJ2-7	TGTGCCAGCAGTGCAGACAGGGGAGGCGAGCAGTACTTC	CASSADRGGEQYF
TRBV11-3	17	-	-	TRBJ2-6	TGTGCCAGCAGCTTAGGGGGCCGACAGTCCGGGGCCAACGTCCTGACTTTC	CASSLGGRQSGANVLTF
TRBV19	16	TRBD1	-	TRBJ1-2	TGTGCCAGTAGTCGATCCACGGGACAGGGGGCCTATGGCTACACCTTC	CASSRSTGQGAYGYTF
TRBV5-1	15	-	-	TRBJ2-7	TGCGCCAGCCACCTGGGGGGGGCCAATGTCTACGAGCAGTACTTC	CASHLGGANVYEQYF
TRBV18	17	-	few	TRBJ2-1	TGTGCCAGCTCACCACCTAGCGGCTCAAGCTCCTACAATGAGCAGTTCTTC	CASSPPSGSSSYNEQFF
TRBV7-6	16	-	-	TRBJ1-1	TGTGCCAGCAGCTTAACACGGCGGGGAAAGAACACTGAAGCTTTCTTT	CASSLTRRGKNTEAFF
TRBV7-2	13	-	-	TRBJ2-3	TGTGCCAGCAGCTTAGCTAACCCCAATACGCAGTATTTT	CASSLANPNTQYF
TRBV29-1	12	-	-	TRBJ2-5	TGCAGCGTTGCCCTGACTCAAGAGACCCAGTACTTC	CSVALTQETQYF
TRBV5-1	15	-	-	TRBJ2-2	TGCGCCAGTTACGAGATCGATACGAACACCGGGGAGCTGTTTTTT	CASYEIDTNTGELFF
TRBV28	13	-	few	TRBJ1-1	TGTGCCAGCAGTTTAAGCATCGCCGGGAAAGCTTTCTTT	CASSLSIAGKAFF
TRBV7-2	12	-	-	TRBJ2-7	TGTGCCAGCAGCCCACAACGGATCGAGCAGTACTTC	CASSPQRIEQYF
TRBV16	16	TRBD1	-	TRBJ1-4	TGTGCCAGCAGCCTCCAAGGGACAGCCCTTAATGAAAAACTGTTTTTT	CASSLQGTALNEKLFF